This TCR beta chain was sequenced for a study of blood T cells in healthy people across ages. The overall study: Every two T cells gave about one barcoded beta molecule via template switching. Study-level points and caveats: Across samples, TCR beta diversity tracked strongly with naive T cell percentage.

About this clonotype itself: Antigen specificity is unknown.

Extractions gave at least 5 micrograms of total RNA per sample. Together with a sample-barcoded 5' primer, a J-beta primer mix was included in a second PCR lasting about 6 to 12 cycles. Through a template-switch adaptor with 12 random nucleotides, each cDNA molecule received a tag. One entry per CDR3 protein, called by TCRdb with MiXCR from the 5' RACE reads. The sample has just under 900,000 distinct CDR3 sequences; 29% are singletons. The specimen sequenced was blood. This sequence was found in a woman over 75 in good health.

As DNA, the CDR3 is TGTGCCAGCAGCAAATATGAGACAGTGATCTACAATGAGCAGTTCTTC. Translation gives CASSKYETVIYNEQFF. The gene calls are TRBV21-1 and TRBJ2-1; the D segment call TRBD1 is taken from the table without a DNA check. TRBV21-1 is a pseudogene segment. The CDR3 spans 16 residues.